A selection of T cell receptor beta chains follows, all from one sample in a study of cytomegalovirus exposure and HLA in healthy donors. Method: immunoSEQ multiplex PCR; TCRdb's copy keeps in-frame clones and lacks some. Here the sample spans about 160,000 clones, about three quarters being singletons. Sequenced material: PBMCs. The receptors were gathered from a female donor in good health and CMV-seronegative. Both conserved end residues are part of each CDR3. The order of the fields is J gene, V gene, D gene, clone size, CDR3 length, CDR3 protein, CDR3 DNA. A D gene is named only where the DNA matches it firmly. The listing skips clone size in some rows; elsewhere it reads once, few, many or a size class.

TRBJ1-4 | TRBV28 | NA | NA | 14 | CASSLGGVQEKLFF | TGTGCCAGCAGTCTAGGAGGGGTACAGGAAAAACTGTTTTTT
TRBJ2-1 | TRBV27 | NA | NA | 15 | CASSSGGVSYNEQFF | TGTGCCAGCAGTTCCGGCGGGGTCTCCTACAATGAGCAGTTCTTC
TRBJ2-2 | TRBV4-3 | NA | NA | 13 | CASAQHLTGELFF | TGCGCCAGCGCCCAACACCTCACCGGGGAGCTGTTTTTT
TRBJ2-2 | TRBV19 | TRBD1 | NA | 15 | CASSIDGTGAGELFF | TGTGCCAGTAGTATAGATGGGACAGGGGCCGGGGAGCTGTTTTTT
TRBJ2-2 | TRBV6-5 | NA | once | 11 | CATLGTGELFF | TGTGCCACCCTAGGAACCGGGGAGCTGTTTTTT
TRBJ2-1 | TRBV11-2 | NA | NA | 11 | CASSNFQASFF | TGTGCCAGCAGCAACTTCCAGGCGTCGTTCTTC
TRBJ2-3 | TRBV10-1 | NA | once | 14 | CASSESVASGALYF | NA
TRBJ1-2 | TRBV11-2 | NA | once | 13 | CASSPPTGIGYTF | TGTGCCAGCAGCCCCCCAACAGGGATAGGCTACACCTTC
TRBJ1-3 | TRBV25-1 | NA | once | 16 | CASSARDIQFSNTIYF | TGTGCCAGCAGTGCCCGGGACATCCAGTTCTCAAACACCATATATTTT
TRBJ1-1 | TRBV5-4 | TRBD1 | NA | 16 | CASSTRQGASDTEAFF | TGTGCCAGCAGCACAAGACAGGGGGCATCGGACACTGAAGCTTTCTTT
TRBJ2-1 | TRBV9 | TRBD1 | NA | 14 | CASTTGTEYNEQFF | TGTGCCAGCACCACCGGGACAGAATACAATGAGCAGTTCTTC
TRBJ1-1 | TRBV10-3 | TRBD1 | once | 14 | CAISERTGAAEAFF | TGTGCCATCAGTGAGAGGACAGGGGCGGCTGAAGCTTTCTTT
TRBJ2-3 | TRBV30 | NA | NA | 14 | CAWSEGTMTDTQYF | TGTGCCTGGAGTGAAGGGACAATGACAGATACGCAGTATTTT
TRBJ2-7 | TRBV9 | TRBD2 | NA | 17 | CASSEREERDFSYEQYF | TGTGCCAGCAGCGAGCGGGAGGAGAGGGACTTTTCCTACGAGCAGTACTTC
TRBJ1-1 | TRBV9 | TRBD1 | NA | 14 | CASSVDRGSTEAFF | TGTGCCAGCAGCGTTGACAGGGGGTCAACTGAAGCTTTCTTT
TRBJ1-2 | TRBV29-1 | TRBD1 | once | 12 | CSVQDRDYGYTF | TGCAGCGTCCAGGACAGGGACTATGGCTACACCTTC
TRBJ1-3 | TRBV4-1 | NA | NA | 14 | CASSPLFSGNTIYF | TGCGCCAGCAGCCCTTTGTTCTCTGGAAACACCATATATTTT
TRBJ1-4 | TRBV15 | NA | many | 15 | CATSRDRGTSEKLFF | TGTGCCACCAGCAGAGATAGAGGGACAAGCGAAAAACTGTTTTTT
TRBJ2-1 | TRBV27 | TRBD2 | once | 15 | CASIDSGGPSNEQFF | TGTGCCAGCATTGACAGCGGGGGTCCGAGTAATGAGCAGTTCTTC
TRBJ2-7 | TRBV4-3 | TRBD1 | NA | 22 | CASSQALVLGTGSDPGGYEQYF | TGCGCCAGCAGCCAAGCTTTAGTTTTGGGGACAGGGTCCGACCCCGGCGGCTACGAGCAGTACTTC
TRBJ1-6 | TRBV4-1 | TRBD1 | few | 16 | CASSPIGQGKGSPLHF | TGCGCCAGCAGCCCCATTGGACAGGGAAAGGGGTCACCCCTCCACTTT